These T cell receptor beta chains were read from a single sample in a study of breast tumors, draining lymph nodes, adjacent tissues. TCRdb redid the calling of the multiplex PCR reads with MiXCR, one entry per CDR3 protein. Here the sample spans fewer than 200,000 distinct CDR3 sequences, about 33% being singletons. The sample comprised axillary lymph node tissue. All receptors come from a female donor with breast cancer. Some clones in this sample may be carry-over from other donors' samples. Both conserved end residues are part of each CDR3. A D gene is named only where the DNA matches it firmly. Part of the rows lack a size; the others show once, few, many or a class for expanded clones.

D gene: TRBD1; clone size: many; J gene: TRBJ1-4; V gene: TRBV20-1; CDR3 protein: CRAGAGGREKLFF; CDR3 DNA: TGCAGAGCCGGGGCAGGGGGCCGTGAAAAACTGTTTTTT
D gene: .; clone size: many; J gene: TRBJ2-1; V gene: TRBV7-9; CDR3 protein: CASSLVLGQGAYNEQFF; CDR3 DNA: TGTGCCAGCAGCTTAGTCCTCGGACAAGGAGCTTACAATGAGCAGTTCTTC
D gene: .; clone size: many; J gene: TRBJ2-1; V gene: TRBV2; CDR3 protein: CASTSRGDEQFF; CDR3 DNA: TGTGCCAGCACCAGCAGGGGGGATGAGCAGTTCTTC
D gene: .; clone size: medium-sized; J gene: TRBJ2-7; V gene: TRBV5-1; CDR3 protein: CASSLSPGTYEQYF; CDR3 DNA: TGCGCCAGCAGCTTGTCTCCCGGTACCTACGAGCAGTACTTC
D gene: .; clone size: .; J gene: TRBJ1-1; V gene: TRBV6-5; CDR3 protein: CASSFDGPGGTEAFF; CDR3 DNA: TGTGCCAGCAGTTTCGATGGGCCCGGAGGGACTGAAGCTTTCTTT
D gene: .; clone size: few; J gene: TRBJ1-2; V gene: TRBV3-1; CDR3 protein: CASSQIAANGYTF; CDR3 DNA: TGTGCCAGCAGCCAAATAGCGGCGAATGGCTACACCTTC
D gene: TRBD1; clone size: many; J gene: TRBJ1-5; V gene: TRBV6-1; CDR3 protein: CASSEAGTGWQPQHF; CDR3 DNA: TGTGCCAGCAGTGAAGCAGGGACAGGCTGGCAGCCCCAGCATTTT
D gene: TRBD1; clone size: .; J gene: TRBJ2-5; V gene: TRBV5-5; CDR3 protein: CASSWGTGHQETQYF; CDR3 DNA: TGTGCCAGCAGCTGGGGGACAGGGCATCAAGAGACCCAGTACTTC
D gene: TRBD1; clone size: .; J gene: TRBJ1-3; V gene: TRBV11-2; CDR3 protein: CASGQGALLDSSGNTIYF; CDR3 DNA: TGTGCCAGCGGTCAGGGGGCCCTTCTCGACAGCTCTGGAAACACCATATATTTT
D gene: .; clone size: many; J gene: TRBJ2-3; V gene: TRBV7-2; CDR3 protein: CASSLGWVTDTQYF; CDR3 DNA: TGTGCCAGCAGCTTAGGGTGGGTAACAGATACGCAGTATTTT
D gene: .; clone size: few; J gene: TRBJ2-3; V gene: TRBV6-1; CDR3 protein: CASCWVGDLTDTQYF; CDR3 DNA: TGTGCCAGCTGTTGGGTAGGAGACCTCACAGATACGCAGTATTTT
D gene: TRBD1; clone size: many; J gene: TRBJ1-2; V gene: TRBV12-3/TRBV12-4; CDR3 protein: CASSDRGRGYTF; CDR3 DNA: TGTGCCAGCAGTGACAGGGGGCGAGGCTACACCTTC
D gene: .; clone size: .; J gene: TRBJ1-2; V gene: TRBV28; CDR3 protein: CASSPTRYGYTF; CDR3 DNA: TGTGCCAGCAGTCCCACCCGCTATGGCTACACCTTC
D gene: .; clone size: .; J gene: TRBJ2-1; V gene: TRBV20-1; CDR3 protein: CSASSQTTSNEQFF; CDR3 DNA: TGCAGTGCCAGCAGCCAAACCACTAGTAATGAGCAGTTCTTC
D gene: .; clone size: many; J gene: TRBJ2-7; V gene: TRBV13; CDR3 protein: CASSSLGGEQYF; CDR3 DNA: TGTGCCAGCAGCTCCCTAGGCGGCGAGCAGTACTTC
D gene: .; clone size: .; J gene: TRBJ1-4; V gene: TRBV29-1; CDR3 protein: CSVAAGGTNEKLFF; CDR3 DNA: TGCAGCGTTGCGGCGGGGGGAACTAATGAAAAACTGTTTTTT
D gene: TRBD2; clone size: many; J gene: TRBJ2-1; V gene: TRBV6-5; CDR3 protein: CASSYVAGGYNEQFF; CDR3 DNA: TGTGCCAGCAGTTACGTAGCGGGGGGGTACAATGAGCAGTTCTTC
D gene: TRBD1; clone size: many; J gene: TRBJ1-2; V gene: TRBV12-3/TRBV12-4; CDR3 protein: CASSLSGTRGTGVYGYTF; CDR3 DNA: TGTGCCAGCAGTTTAAGCGGGACTCGGGGGACAGGGGTTTATGGCTACACCTTC
D gene: .; clone size: many; J gene: TRBJ2-3; V gene: TRBV2; CDR3 protein: CASSEDRVTDTQYF; CDR3 DNA: TGTGCCAGCAGTGAGGATAGGGTCACAGATACGCAGTATTTT
D gene: .; clone size: .; J gene: TRBJ2-2; V gene: TRBV27; CDR3 protein: CASSFGRWSGELFF; CDR3 DNA: TGTGCCAGCAGTTTTGGGAGGTGGTCCGGGGAGCTGTTTTTT
D gene: .; clone size: .; J gene: TRBJ1-2; V gene: TRBV19; CDR3 protein: CAEMGNYGYTF; CDR3 DNA: TGTGCCGAGATGGGTAACTATGGCTACACCTTC
D gene: TRBD1; clone size: many; J gene: TRBJ1-2; V gene: TRBV11-2; CDR3 protein: CASSPRQGINYGYTF; CDR3 DNA: TGTGCCAGCAGCCCACGACAGGGGATTAACTATGGCTACACCTTC
D gene: .; clone size: many; J gene: TRBJ1-5; V gene: TRBV6-2/TRBV6-3; CDR3 protein: CASSPFLRGTLVGNQPQHF; CDR3 DNA: TGTGCCAGCAGTCCCTTCCTCCGCGGCACCTTAGTCGGCAATCAGCCCCAGCATTTT
D gene: .; clone size: many; J gene: TRBJ2-1; V gene: TRBV14; CDR3 protein: CASSRYAGVRSEQFF; CDR3 DNA: TGTGCCAGCAGTCGATACGCAGGGGTTCGGAGTGAGCAGTTCTTC
D gene: .; clone size: .; J gene: TRBJ1-6; V gene: TRBV7-7; CDR3 protein: CARVPWGGDNSPLHF; CDR3 DNA: TGTGCTAGAGTGCCCTGGGGGGGAGATAATTCACCCCTCCACTTT
D gene: .; clone size: .; J gene: TRBJ2-3; V gene: TRBV12-5; CDR3 protein: CASGPSGADTQYF; CDR3 DNA: TGTGCTAGTGGGCCCTCTGGGGCGGATACGCAGTATTTT
D gene: TRBD1; clone size: .; J gene: TRBJ1-1; V gene: TRBV5-1; CDR3 protein: CASSSLDRGFLNTEAFF; CDR3 DNA: TGCGCCAGCAGCTCTCTGGACAGGGGCTTTTTGAACACTGAAGCTTTCTTT
D gene: TRBD2; clone size: many; J gene: TRBJ2-1; V gene: TRBV7-2; CDR3 protein: CASSLRTSGAYNEQFF; CDR3 DNA: TGTGCCAGCAGCTTGCGGACTAGCGGGGCTTACAATGAGCAGTTCTTC
D gene: .; clone size: many; J gene: TRBJ2-2; V gene: TRBV2; CDR3 protein: CASSDSANTGELFF; CDR3 DNA: TGTGCCAGCAGTGACAGCGCGAACACCGGGGAGCTGTTTTTT
D gene: TRBD2; clone size: once; J gene: TRBJ2-7; V gene: TRBV7-9; CDR3 protein: CASSLVMGTSPYEQYF; CDR3 DNA: TGTGCCAGCAGCTTAGTTATGGGGACTAGTCCATACGAGCAGTACTTC
D gene: .; clone size: .; J gene: TRBJ1-1; V gene: TRBV20-1; CDR3 protein: CSAAITMNTEAFF; CDR3 DNA: TGCAGTGCCGCCATCACAATGAACACTGAAGCTTTCTTT
D gene: .; clone size: .; J gene: TRBJ1-6; V gene: TRBV6-4; CDR3 protein: CASRQQAGNPPLHF; CDR3 DNA: TGTGCCAGCAGGCAGCAGGCAGGGAATCCACCCCTCCACTTT
D gene: .; clone size: many; J gene: TRBJ1-6; V gene: TRBV2; CDR3 protein: CASSAGREGNNSPLHF; CDR3 DNA: TGTGCCAGCAGTGCCGGCAGAGAGGGAAATAATTCACCCCTCCACTTT
D gene: .; clone size: many; J gene: TRBJ2-1; V gene: TRBV7-2; CDR3 protein: CASSLQNSASWYYYNEQFF; CDR3 DNA: TGTGCCAGCAGCCTGCAGAACTCCGCCAGCTGGTACTACTACAATGAGCAGTTCTTC
D gene: TRBD2; clone size: many; J gene: TRBJ2-2; V gene: TRBV15; CDR3 protein: CATSRTLTGTSGNTGELFF; CDR3 DNA: TGTGCCACCAGCAGAACCCTAACCGGGACTAGCGGTAACACCGGGGAGCTGTTTTTT
D gene: .; clone size: many; J gene: TRBJ2-3; V gene: TRBV13; CDR3 protein: CASSLELSDTQYF; CDR3 DNA: TGTGCCAGCAGCTTAGAACTATCCGATACGCAGTATTTT
D gene: .; clone size: once; J gene: TRBJ1-4; V gene: TRBV29-1; CDR3 protein: CSVFRVDGGEKLFF; CDR3 DNA: TGCAGCGTTTTTCGTGTGGACGGAGGTGAAAAACTGTTTTTT
D gene: .; clone size: once; J gene: TRBJ1-2; V gene: TRBV7-9; CDR3 protein: CASSFISNYGYTF; CDR3 DNA: TGTGCCAGCAGCTTTATCTCAAACTATGGCTACACCTTC
D gene: .; clone size: few; J gene: TRBJ1-5; V gene: TRBV19; CDR3 protein: CASSQGVRQPQHF; CDR3 DNA: TGTGCCAGTAGCCAGGGTGTAAGACAGCCCCAGCATTTT
D gene: .; clone size: many; J gene: TRBJ1-5; V gene: TRBV28; CDR3 protein: CASSEGPINQPQHF; CDR3 DNA: TGTGCCAGCAGTGAGGGACCGATCAATCAGCCCCAGCATTTT
D gene: TRBD2; clone size: .; J gene: TRBJ2-5; V gene: TRBV6-1; CDR3 protein: CASSEISGASKETQYF; CDR3 DNA: TGTGCCAGCAGTGAAATTAGCGGGGCTTCGAAAGAGACCCAGTACTTC
D gene: .; clone size: .; J gene: TRBJ1-4; V gene: TRBV19; CDR3 protein: CASRPTGAGPEKLFF; CDR3 DNA: TGTGCCAGTAGGCCCACCGGGGCAGGGCCCGAAAAGCTGTTTTTT
D gene: .; clone size: many; J gene: TRBJ1-2; V gene: TRBV12-3/TRBV12-4; CDR3 protein: CASSRGRNVDYGYTF; CDR3 DNA: TGTGCCAGCAGCCGTGGACGTAATGTAGACTATGGCTACACCTTC
D gene: TRBD2; clone size: .; J gene: TRBJ2-1; V gene: TRBV11-2; CDR3 protein: CASSLGSGGLYRYNEQFF; CDR3 DNA: TGTGCCAGCAGCTTAGGCAGCGGGGGGCTCTACAGGTACAATGAGCAGTTCTTC
D gene: .; clone size: many; J gene: TRBJ2-1; V gene: TRBV14; CDR3 protein: CASSQVVEDLMGNEQFF; CDR3 DNA: TGTGCCAGCAGCCAAGTCGTTGAGGATTTGATGGGCAATGAGCAGTTCTTC
D gene: .; clone size: .; J gene: TRBJ1-2; V gene: TRBV29-1; CDR3 protein: CSVDPGNYGYTF; CDR3 DNA: TGCAGCGTTGATCCAGGGAACTATGGCTACACCTTC
D gene: .; clone size: many; J gene: TRBJ2-7; V gene: TRBV4-1; CDR3 protein: CASSPGQRTREQYF; CDR3 DNA: TGCGCCAGCAGCCCGGGGCAGAGGACGAGGGAGCAGTACTTC
D gene: .; clone size: many; J gene: TRBJ1-6; V gene: TRBV5-6; CDR3 protein: CASSYGQINSPLHF; CDR3 DNA: TGTGCCAGCAGCTATGGGCAGATCAATTCACCCCTCCACTTT
D gene: TRBD1; clone size: many; J gene: TRBJ2-1; V gene: TRBV6-5; CDR3 protein: CASSRQGARGNEQFF; CDR3 DNA: TGTGCCAGCAGCAGACAGGGGGCGCGGGGCAATGAGCAGTTCTTC
D gene: TRBD2; clone size: many; J gene: TRBJ2-5; V gene: TRBV6-1; CDR3 protein: CASRRLAGNQETQYF; CDR3 DNA: TGTGCCAGCAGACGACTAGCGGGAAACCAAGAGACCCAGTACTTC
D gene: .; clone size: many; J gene: TRBJ2-7; V gene: TRBV10-3; CDR3 protein: CAISDEASSYEQYF; CDR3 DNA: TGTGCCATCAGTGATGAGGCCAGCAGCTACGAGCAGTACTTC
D gene: .; clone size: many; J gene: TRBJ2-3; V gene: TRBV5-8; CDR3 protein: CASSLVQDTSTDTQYF; CDR3 DNA: TGTGCCAGCAGCTTGGTCCAGGACACTAGCACAGATACGCAGTATTTT
D gene: .; clone size: .; J gene: TRBJ2-5; V gene: TRBV5-6; CDR3 protein: CASSTLVGTQYF; CDR3 DNA: TGTGCCAGCAGTACCCTAGTTGGGACCCAGTACTTC
D gene: TRBD2; clone size: many; J gene: TRBJ2-5; V gene: TRBV9; CDR3 protein: CASSETGTSGRVETQYF; CDR3 DNA: TGTGCCAGCAGCGAGACCGGGACTAGCGGGAGAGTGGAGACCCAGTACTTC